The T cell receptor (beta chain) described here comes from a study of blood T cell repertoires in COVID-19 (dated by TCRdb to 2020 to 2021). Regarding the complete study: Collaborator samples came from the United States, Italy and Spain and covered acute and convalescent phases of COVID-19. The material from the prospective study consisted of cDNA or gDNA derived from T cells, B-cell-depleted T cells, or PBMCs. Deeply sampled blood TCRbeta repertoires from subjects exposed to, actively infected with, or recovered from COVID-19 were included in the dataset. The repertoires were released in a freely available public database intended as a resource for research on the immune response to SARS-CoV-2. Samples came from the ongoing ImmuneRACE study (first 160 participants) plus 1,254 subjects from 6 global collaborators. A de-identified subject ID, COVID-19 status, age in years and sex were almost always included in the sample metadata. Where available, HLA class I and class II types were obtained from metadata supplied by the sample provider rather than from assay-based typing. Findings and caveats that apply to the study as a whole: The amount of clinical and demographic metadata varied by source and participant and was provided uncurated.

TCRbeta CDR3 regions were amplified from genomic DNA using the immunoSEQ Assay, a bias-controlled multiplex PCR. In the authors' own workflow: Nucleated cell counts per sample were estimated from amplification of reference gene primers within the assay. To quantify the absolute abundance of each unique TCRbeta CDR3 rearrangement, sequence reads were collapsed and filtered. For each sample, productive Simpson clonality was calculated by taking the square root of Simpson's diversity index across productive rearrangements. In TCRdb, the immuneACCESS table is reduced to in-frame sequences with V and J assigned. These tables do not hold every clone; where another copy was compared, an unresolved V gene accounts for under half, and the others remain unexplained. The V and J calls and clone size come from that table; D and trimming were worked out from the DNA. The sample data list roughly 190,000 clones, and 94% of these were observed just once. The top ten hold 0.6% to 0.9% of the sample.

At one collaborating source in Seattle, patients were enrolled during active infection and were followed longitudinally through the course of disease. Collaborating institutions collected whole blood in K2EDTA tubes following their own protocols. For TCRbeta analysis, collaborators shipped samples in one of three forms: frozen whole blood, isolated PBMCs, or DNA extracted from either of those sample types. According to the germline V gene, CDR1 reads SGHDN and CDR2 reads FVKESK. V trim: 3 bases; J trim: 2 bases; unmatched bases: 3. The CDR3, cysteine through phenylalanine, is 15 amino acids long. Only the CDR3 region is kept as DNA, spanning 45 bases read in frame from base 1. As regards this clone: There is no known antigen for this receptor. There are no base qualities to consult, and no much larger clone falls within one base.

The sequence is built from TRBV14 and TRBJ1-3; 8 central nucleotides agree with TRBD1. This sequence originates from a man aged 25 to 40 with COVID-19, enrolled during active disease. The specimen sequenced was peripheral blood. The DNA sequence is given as TGTGCCAGCAGCCAGGCAGGGGGCACTGGAAACACCATATATTTT. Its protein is CASSQAGGTGNTIYF.